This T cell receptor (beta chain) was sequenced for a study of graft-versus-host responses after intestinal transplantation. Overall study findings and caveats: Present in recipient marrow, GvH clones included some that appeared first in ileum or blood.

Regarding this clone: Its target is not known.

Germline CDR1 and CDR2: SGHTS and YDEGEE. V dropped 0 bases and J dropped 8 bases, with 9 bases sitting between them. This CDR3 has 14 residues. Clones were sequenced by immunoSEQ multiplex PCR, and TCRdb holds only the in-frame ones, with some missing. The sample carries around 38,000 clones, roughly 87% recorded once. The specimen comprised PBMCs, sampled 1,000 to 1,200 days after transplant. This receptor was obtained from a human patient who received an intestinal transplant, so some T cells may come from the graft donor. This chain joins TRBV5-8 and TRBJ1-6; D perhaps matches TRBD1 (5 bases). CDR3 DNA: TGTGCCAGCAGCTTGGGTCTGGGGGATTCACCCCTCCACTTT. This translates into CASSLGLGDSPLHF.